The 15 T cell receptor beta chains in this list originate from one sample, sequenced in a study of control samples from healthy donors and cancer patients. The method was immunoSEQ multiplex PCR; TCRdb's version includes in-frame clones alone and lacks a portion of them. The sample records about 130,000 clones, about 88% being singletons. The material sequenced was blood. The receptors were sampled from a man aged 50-59 years in good health.

This clone occurred once. The chain has TRBV14 and TRBJ2-7, with D possibly TRBD1 on 5 matching bases. The germline V gene has CDR1 SGHDN and CDR2 FVKESK. CDR3 length: 13 amino acids. The V gene lost 1 base and the J gene lost 4 bases, with 8 bases spanning the gap. CDR3 sequence: CASSQGQGYEQYF. Here the CDR3 DNA reads TGTGCCAGCAGCCAAGGCCAGGGTTACGAGCAGTACTTC. The full variable domain, rest sourced from reference TRBV14 and TRBJ2-7, is EAGVTQFPSHSVIEKGQTVTLRCDPISGHDNLYWYRRVMGKEIKFLLHFVKESKQDESGMPNNRFLAERTGGTYSTLKVQPAELEDSGVYFCASSQGQGYEQYFGPGTRLTVT.

This clone is a singleton in its sample. The chain employs TRBV3-1 (or the pseudogene TRBV3-2) and TRBJ2-5; tentative D call: TRBD2 (5 bases). The CDR3 is 16 amino acids. The V gene's germline CDR1 is LGHDT and CDR2 YNNKEL (reference sequence). Trimming removed 5 bases at V and 5 bases at J, with 21 bases between. CDR3 DNA: TGTGCCAGCAGCGGCCGGACTCTTTCTTTCTCTGAGACCCAGTACTTC. It yields the protein CASSGRTLSFSETQYF.

This chain joins TRBV7-9 and TRBJ2-2, with a possible D match to TRBD1 (5 bases). V was shortened by 4 bases and J by 2 bases, with 11 bases between the two germline ends. The CDR3 extends over 15 amino acids. CDR1 and CDR2 from the germline V gene are SEHNR and FQNEAQ (reference sequence). CDR3 loop: CASSSIDSNTGELFF. The CDR3 bases are TGTGCCAGCAGCTCCATCGACAGTAACACCGGGGAGCTGTTTTTT.

The CDR3 DNA reads TGCGCCAGCAGCCAAACACGGACAGAGAGGAACATTCAGTACTTC. It yields the protein CASSQTRTERNIQYF. The V and J genes are TRBV4-1 and TRBJ2-4, with D perhaps TRBD1 (6 bases). In germline, CDR1 is MGHRA, CDR2 YSYEKL. Trimming cost V 2 bases and J 7 bases, with 15 bases left between them. This CDR3 has 15 amino acids.

The chain links TRBV6-5 to TRBJ1-5, with D maybe TRBD1 (6 bases). From germline, CDR1 is MNHEY and CDR2 SVGAGI. The CDR3 consists of 14 residues. Trimming stripped 2 bases from V and 7 bases from J, with 12 bases between. The CDR3 DNA reads TGTGCCAGCAGTTACCAGGGACAAGGGCAGCCCCAGCATTTT. Protein product: CASSYQGQGQPQHF.

Concerning this clone itself: Additional DNA sequences in this sample encode the identical CDR3. The chain carries TRBV20-1 and TRBJ2-5; D is uncertain. This CDR3 region has 10 residues. Germline assignment: CDR1 DFQATT and CDR2 SNEGSKA (reference sequence). V was cut by 2 bases and J by 2 bases, with 0 bases left in between. CDR3 nucleotide sequence: TGCAGTGCTAGACAAGAGACCCAGTACTTC. This gives the protein CSARQETQYF.

This clone was recorded a few times. The J gene is TRBJ2-3, the V gene TRBV6-5, with unresolved D. The CDR3 loop spans 11 amino acids. CDR1 is MNHEY, CDR2 SVGAGI, per germline. Trimming shortened V by 5 bases and J by 5 bases, and 5 bases separated the two germline ends. CDR3 nucleotides: TGTGCCAGCAGTAATGGAGATACGCAGTATTTT. It translates to CASSNGDTQYF.

In this sample, this clone turned up once. The chain combines TRBV25-1 with TRBJ2-7; a possible D gene is TRBD1 (5 bases). V lost 1 base, J lost 0 bases, and 7 bases lay in between. In germline, CDR1 is MGHDK, CDR2 SYGVNS. The CDR3 has 14 residues. The CDR3: CASSESGFSYEQYF. The CDR3 DNA follows: TGTGCCAGCAGTGAATCAGGGTTCTCCTACGAGCAGTACTTC.

The sample holds one count of this clone. The chain couples TRBV6-1 to TRBJ1-1; weak D call: TRBD1 (6 bases). The CDR3 is 14 residues long. Germline CDR1 MNHNS, CDR2 SASEGT. Trimming stripped 3 bases from V and 1 base from J, with 9 bases between. The CDR3 coding sequence is TGTGCCAGCAGTGACGGGACAACGAACACTGAAGCTTTCTTT. It is translated as CASSDGTTNTEAFF.

This chain connects TRBV5-5 to TRBJ1-4; 9 nucleotides align to TRBD1. Germline V gene sequence: CDR1 SGHKS, CDR2 YYEKEE (reference sequence). The length of the CDR3 is 14 residues. The J segment lost 7 bases and the V segment lost 6 bases, leaving 7 bases of the junction unmatched. The CDR3 loop reads CASNSGTGSEKLFF. CDR3 DNA: TGTGCCAGCAACTCCGGGACAGGGAGTGAAAAACTGTTTTTT.

The J gene is TRBJ2-3, the V gene TRBV13; the D gene could be TRBD1 or TRBD2 (5 bases each). Germline CDR1 PRHDT, CDR2 FYEKMQ (reference sequence). The CDR3 totals 17 residues. Trimming stripped 5 bases from V and 2 bases from J, with 20 bases between. CDR3 nucleotides: TGTGCCAGCAGCCCCCAGGCCCGGGACCTCCCCACAGATACGCAGTATTTT. It specifies CASSPQARDLPTDTQYF.

The chain combines TRBV19 with TRBJ2-1; no clear D. V lost 3 bases and J lost 8, with 14 bases in between. Germline loops: CDR1 LNHDA, CDR2 SQIVND (reference sequence). This CDR3 comprises 14 residues. The CDR3 DNA follows: TGTGCCAGTAGTATTGGGGTTGGGTCTGATGAGCAGTTCTTC. As protein: CASSIGVGSDEQFF.

This rearrangement joins TRBV28 to TRBJ1-6; tentative D call: TRBD1 (6 bases). CDR1 and CDR2 from the germline V gene are MDHEN and SYDVKM. This CDR3 comprises 15 residues. V shed 7 bases and J shed 7 bases, with 17 bases lying between them. In nucleotides, the CDR3 is TGTGCCAGCATCCGGGCGGGGGGGGCCAATTCACCCCTCCACTTT. Translating it yields CASIRAGGANSPLHF.

This sequence joins TRBV28 and TRBJ1-2, with 7 bases aligning to TRBD1. This CDR3 comprises 15 residues. In germline, CDR1 is MDHEN, CDR2 SYDVKM. Losses at the gene ends were 3 bases for V and 7 bases for J; bases not matched to a gene: 11. The DNA for the CDR3 is TGTGCCAGCAGTTTGGGGGGACAGTCTTTGGGTGGCTACACCTTC. This encodes CASSLGGQSLGGYTF.

This rearrangement joins TRBV29-1 to TRBJ1-2; TRBD1 matches at 9 bases. Germline V gene lookup returns CDR1 SQVTM and CDR2 ANQGSEA. After removal of 0 bases from V and 8 bases from J, the junction contained 7 bases not matched to a gene. This CDR3 is built from 14 residues. The CDR3 spells CSVEEIQGARGYTF. CDR3 in DNA: TGCAGCGTTGAAGAGATACAGGGGGCTAGGGGCTACACCTTC.